This T cell receptor (beta chain) is from a study of neoadjuvant nivolumab and ipilimumab in lung cancer. Study-wide context: Nivolumab 3 mg/kg was given days 1, 15 and 29, plus ipilimumab 1 mg/kg day 1 in combination.

Clones were sequenced by immunoSEQ multiplex PCR, and TCRdb holds only the in-frame ones, with some missing. The table shows some 10,000 clones, with 77% occurring only once. The CDR3 consists of 15 residues. V was pared by 1 base and J by 2 bases, with 12 bases between. Per germline, CDR1 LGHNA and CDR2 YSLEER. The sequence derives from an adult with non-small cell lung cancer. Material: tumor tissue, obtained after neoadjuvant nivolumab, alone or with ipilimumab, at or shortly before surgery. This chain links TRBV4-3 with TRBJ2-7; D uncertain. This chain's CDR3 is CASSQGVTRAYEQYF. CDR3 bases: TGCGCCAGCAGCCAAGGGGTCACGAGAGCCTACGAGCAGTACTTC.